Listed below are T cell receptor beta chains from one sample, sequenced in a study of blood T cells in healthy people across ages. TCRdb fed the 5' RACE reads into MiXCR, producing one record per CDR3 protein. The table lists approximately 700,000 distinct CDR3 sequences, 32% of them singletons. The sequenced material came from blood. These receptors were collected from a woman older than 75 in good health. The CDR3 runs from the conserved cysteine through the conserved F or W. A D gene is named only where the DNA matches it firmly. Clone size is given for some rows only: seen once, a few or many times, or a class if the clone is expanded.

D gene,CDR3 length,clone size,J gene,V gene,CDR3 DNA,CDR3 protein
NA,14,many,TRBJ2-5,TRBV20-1,TGCAGTGCTAGTTGGGGGGGCGGGCGAGAGACCCAGTACTTC,CSASWGGGRETQYF
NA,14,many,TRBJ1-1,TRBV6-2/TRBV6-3,TGTGCCAGCACCTACAAGCTGGGGGGGACTGAAGCTTTCTTT,CASTYKLGGTEAFF
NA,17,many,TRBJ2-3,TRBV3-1,TGTGCCAGCAGCCAAGAACTCCCGGGGGCGAGAACAGATACGCAGTATTTT,CASSQELPGARTDTQYF
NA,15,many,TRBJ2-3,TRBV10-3,TGTGCCATCAGTGATGATAGGACGGAGGAGGATACGCAGTATTTT,CAISDDRTEEDTQYF
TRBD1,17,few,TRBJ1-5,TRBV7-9,TGTGCCAGCAGTTACAGCTTTGGGACAGGGTCTAATCAGCCCCAGCATTTT,CASSYSFGTGSNQPQHF
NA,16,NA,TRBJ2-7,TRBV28,TGTGCCAGCAGTTTAGGCGGGGCGAGGGGAGTGGGCGAGCAGTACTTC,CASSLGGARGVGEQYF
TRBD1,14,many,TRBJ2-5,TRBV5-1,TGCGCCAGCGGAGACAGGGGGCTCGGGGAGACCCAGTACTTC,CASGDRGLGETQYF
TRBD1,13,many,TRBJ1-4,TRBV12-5,TGTGCTAGTGGTTCCGACAGGGGCGAAAAACTGTTTTTT,CASGSDRGEKLFF
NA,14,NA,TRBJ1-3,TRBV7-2,TGTGCCAGCAGCTTAGGGCCCCCTGGAAACACCATATATTTT,CASSLGPPGNTIYF
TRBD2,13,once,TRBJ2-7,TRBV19,TGTGCCAGTAAGCGGGGGGGCCCCAATGAGCAGTACTTC,CASKRGGPNEQYF
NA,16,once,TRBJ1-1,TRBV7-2,TGTGCCAGCAGCGCGACTGGGGCAGGGATGAACACTGAAGCTTTCTTT,CASSATGAGMNTEAFF
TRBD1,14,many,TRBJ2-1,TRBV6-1,TGTGCCAGCAGGGAAAGACAGGGGTACAATGAGCAGTTCTTC,CASRERQGYNEQFF
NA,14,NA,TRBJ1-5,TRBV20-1,TGCAGTGCGTACCAGGACAGAATAAATCAGCCCCAGCATTTT,CSAYQDRINQPQHF
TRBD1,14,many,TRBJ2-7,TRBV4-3,TGCGCCAGCAGCCAAGTGACAGGGATCGACGAGCAGTACTTC,CASSQVTGIDEQYF
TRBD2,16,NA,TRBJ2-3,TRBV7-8,TGTGCCAGCAGCTTAAGGCTAGCGGGAGTAACAGATACGCAGTATTTT,CASSLRLAGVTDTQYF
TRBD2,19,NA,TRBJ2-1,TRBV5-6,TGTGCCAGCAGTCGGGTGGGACTAGCGGGGGGCCCAGGGAGGGCTGAGCAGTTCTTC,CASSRVGLAGGPGRAEQFF
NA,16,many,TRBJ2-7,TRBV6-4,TGTGCCCCATGGCCCCAGGTGGGTCATCCCTCCTACGAGCAGTACTTC,CAPWPQVGHPSYEQYF
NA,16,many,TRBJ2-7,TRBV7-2,TGTGCCAGCAGCTTAGCGCCAGCAGTCGGCTCCTACGAGCAGTACTTC,CASSLAPAVGSYEQYF
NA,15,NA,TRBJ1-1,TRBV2,TGTGCCAGCAGTGCCCGGGCGGCGGTGAACACTGAAGCTTTCTTT,CASSARAAVNTEAFF
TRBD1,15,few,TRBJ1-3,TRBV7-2,TGTGCCAGCAGCCGGGACAGGGGGCTTGGAAACACCATATATTTT,CASSRDRGLGNTIYF
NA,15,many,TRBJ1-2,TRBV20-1,TGCAGTGCTAGACCAGATCTCCGGGGCATCTATGGCTACACCTTC,CSARPDLRGIYGYTF
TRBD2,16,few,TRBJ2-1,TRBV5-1,TGCGCCTGCAGCTTGGCCAGACTAGCGGGGGACAATGAGCAGTTCTTC,CACSLARLAGDNEQFF
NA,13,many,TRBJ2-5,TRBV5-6,TGTGCCAGCAGCTCGGACCTCCTCTGGACCCAGTACTTC,CASSSDLLWTQYF
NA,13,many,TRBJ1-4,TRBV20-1,TGCAGTGCTAGAGTAGCCCTTAATGAAAAACTGTTTTTT,CSARVALNEKLFF
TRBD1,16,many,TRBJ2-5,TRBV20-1,TGCAGTGCTAGTGGGGGACAGGGTTGGAGGGAAGAGACCCAGTACTTC,CSASGGQGWREETQYF
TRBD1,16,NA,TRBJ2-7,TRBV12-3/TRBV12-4,TGTGCCAGCAGTTTAGTGGTTACAGGGGCTGCCCACGAGCAGTACTTC,CASSLVVTGAAHEQYF
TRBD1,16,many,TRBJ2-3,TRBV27,TGTGCCAGCAGACCCCTACAGGGACAGGGGAGGGATACGCAGTATTTT,CASRPLQGQGRDTQYF
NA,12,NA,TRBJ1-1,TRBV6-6,TGTGCCAGCAGTTTTAAAGGGCTTGAAGCTTTCTTT,CASSFKGLEAFF
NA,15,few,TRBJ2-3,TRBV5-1,TGCGCCAGCAGCTTGGCCGGGGCAGGCGACGATACGCAGTATTTT,CASSLAGAGDDTQYF
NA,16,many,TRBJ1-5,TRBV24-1,TGTGCCACCAGTGACCACTACGGGGGCGGCAATCAGCCCCAGCATTTT,CATSDHYGGGNQPQHF
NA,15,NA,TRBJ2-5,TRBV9,TGTGCCAGCAGCACCTGGACAGCTCCACAAGAGACCCAGTACTTC,CASSTWTAPQETQYF
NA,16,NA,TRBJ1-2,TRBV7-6,TGTGCCAGCAGCTTTCTCGGGGCAGGGAGGATGAATGGCTACACCTTC,CASSFLGAGRMNGYTF
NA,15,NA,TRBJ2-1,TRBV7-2,TGTGCCAGCAGCGTAGGAGGGGTATCATACAATGAGCAGTTCTTC,CASSVGGVSYNEQFF
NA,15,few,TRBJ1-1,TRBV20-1,TGCAGTGCTAGAGTTAACGGACGGATGAACACTGAAGCTTTCTTT,CSARVNGRMNTEAFF
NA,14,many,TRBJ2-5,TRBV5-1,TGCGCCAGCAGCTTGGATATCCAGCAAGAGACCCAGTACTTC,CASSLDIQQETQYF
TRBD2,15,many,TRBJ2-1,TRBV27,TGTGCCAGCAGTTTACAAGCGGGGGCCTACAATGAGCAGTTCTTC,CASSLQAGAYNEQFF
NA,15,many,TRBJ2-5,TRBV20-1,TGCAGTGCAGGGTACATGGCAGCCGAAGAAGAGACCCAGTACTTC,CSAGYMAAEEETQYF
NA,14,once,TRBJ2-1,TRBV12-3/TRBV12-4,TGTGCCAGCAGTAAATCCAGGGAATACAATGAGCAGTTCTTC,CASSKSREYNEQFF
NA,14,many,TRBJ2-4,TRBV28,TGTGCCAGCACCCTCAGGAGCCGGGGAAACATTCAGTACTTC,CASTLRSRGNIQYF
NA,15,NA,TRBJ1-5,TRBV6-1,TGTGCCAGCAGTGAGAATTCGTGGGGGAATCAGCCCCAGCATTTT,CASSENSWGNQPQHF
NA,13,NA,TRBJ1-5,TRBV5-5,TGTGCCAGCAGCTTGGCCGCGGGGCAGCCCCAGCATTTT,CASSLAAGQPQHF
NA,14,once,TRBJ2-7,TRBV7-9,TGTGCCAGCAGCACGGGACATAACCCCTACGAGCAGTACTTC,CASSTGHNPYEQYF
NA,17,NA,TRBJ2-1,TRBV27,TGTGCCAGCAGCCCACCCTTCGGGACTGGCTCCTACAATGAGCAGTTCTTC,CASSPPFGTGSYNEQFF
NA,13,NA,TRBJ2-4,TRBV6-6,TGTGCCAGCAGATTTCAGGTTCAAAACATTCAGTACTTC,CASRFQVQNIQYF